Listed below are T cell receptor beta chains from one sample, sequenced in a study of T cell changes during pregnancy in multiple sclerosis. TCRdb's table, derived via immunoSEQ multiplex PCR, lists solely in-frame clones and lacks some. This table holds about 130,000 clones, approximately 96% found once. The source was peripheral blood, collected after pregnancy. These receptor sequences come from a female donor with multiple sclerosis, enrolled in a pregnancy study. Each CDR3 is given with its conserved first and last residue.

TRBJ2-1 | TRBV5-1 | CASSLATAFYNEQFF
TRBJ2-3 | TRBV11-2 | CASSLGGGPTDTQYF
TRBJ2-1 | TRBV7-9 | CASSYTSAHHNEQFF
TRBJ2-2 | TRBV7-9 | CASSPDRGHIGELFF
TRBJ1-1 | TRBV19 | CASSIAGPGGRMNTEAFF
TRBJ2-3 | TRBV19 | CASSIPLHRGTDTQYF
TRBJ2-3 | TRBV5-4 | CASTLTPSGSADTQYF
TRBJ1-5 | TRBV6-1 | CASSDRGHSNQPQHF
TRBJ2-5 | TRBV29-1 | CSAIHDLTSGIYRETQYF
TRBJ1-2 | TRBV7-9 | CASSQSGTIYGYTF
TRBJ1-4 | TRBV28 | CASSEPGGAANEKLFF